Listed below are T cell receptor beta chains from one sample, sequenced in a study of T-cell memory formation after mild COVID-19. TCRdb passed the 5' RACE reads through MiXCR, listing each CDR3 protein once. The sample carries roughly 450,000 distinct CDR3 sequences, about a sixth recorded once. The source material was PBMCs or a T cell subset sorted from them (not recorded which). The receptor source for this set is a man in his late teens or twenties who had mild COVID-19 (a few samples of this study predate the infection). Cell type and time point are not known. Each CDR3 is given with its conserved first and last residue.

CDR3,V,J
CSVEAVAGELFF,TRBV29-1,TRBJ2-2
CSAIATRAGELFF,TRBV20-1,TRBJ2-2
CASAPVSAGTEAFF,TRBV14,TRBJ1-1
CASSLSVQGILNSPLHF,TRBV7-2,TRBJ1-6
CASSPSTGDTEAFF,TRBV18,TRBJ1-1
CASSYTGNSPLHF,TRBV7-2,TRBJ1-6
CASSFSGGGYTF,TRBV7-9,TRBJ1-2
CASTTENMNTEAFF,TRBV24-1,TRBJ1-1
CATSGEQLNSGYTF,TRBV24-1,TRBJ1-2
CASRARTTGENYGYTF,TRBV6-6,TRBJ1-2
CASSLDSLGYNEQFF,TRBV11-3,TRBJ2-1
CASSYLAGGHNEQFF,TRBV7-2,TRBJ2-1
CASSQVGLSTDTQYF,TRBV4-1,TRBJ2-3
CASSAGTGFPDTQYF,TRBV5-1,TRBJ2-3
CASSYSKGGSGGVQETQYF,TRBV6-5,TRBJ2-5
CASSQEGWRGELFF,TRBV3-1,TRBJ2-2
CASSLLGQDGYTF,TRBV5-1,TRBJ1-2
CSAQSPNTEAFF,TRBV20-1,TRBJ1-1
CASSEVGPNYGYTF,TRBV6-1,TRBJ1-2
CSERLAGRTDTQYF,TRBV29-1,TRBJ2-3
CASSLGASNTGELFF,TRBV7-2,TRBJ2-2
CAISESGLAGQETQYF,TRBV10-3,TRBJ2-5
CATSRGAGSLTGELFF,TRBV15,TRBJ2-2
CASSLWPLGGGKETQYF,TRBV7-9,TRBJ2-5
CASSTQGRYEQYF,TRBV7-9,TRBJ2-7
CASSQSGTVETQYF,TRBV4-2,TRBJ2-5
CATSQGIEQFF,TRBV6-2/TRBV6-3,TRBJ2-1
CASRDRNEQFF,TRBV7-8,TRBJ2-1
CSVSTSSYNEQFF,TRBV29-1,TRBJ2-1
CASSSGSSTEAFF,TRBV7-3,TRBJ1-1
CASRKRQETQYF,TRBV5-1,TRBJ2-5
CSVVTGGDQPQHF,TRBV29-1,TRBJ1-5
CSARSGLEGNIQYF,TRBV29-1,TRBJ2-4
CASSQAPGYFRAYEQYF,TRBV4-1,TRBJ2-7